The rows below give T cell receptor beta chains drawn from one sample of a study of response to subunit inactivated influenza vaccine. Via MiXCR, TCRdb re-called the RT-PCR reads, giving one row per CDR3 protein. The table includes about 480,000 distinct CDR3 sequences, 25% detected once. Sequencing was performed on CD4+ T cells sorted from PBMCs, taken 5 days after vaccination. The receptors originated from a man aged 45-65 years who received an inactivated influenza vaccine. Each CDR3 is given with its conserved first and last residue. The D gene is left open where the match is weak. Rows may omit the clone size; those that give it use once, few, many or a size class.

j_gene	abundance	v_gene	d_gene	CDR3aa	CDR3nt
TRBJ2-1	.	TRBV5-1	.	CASSLDRDGEQFF	TGCGCCAGCAGCTTGGACAGGGATGGTGAGCAGTTCTTC
TRBJ2-6	.	TRBV6-5	TRBD1	CASSYRGLGANVLTF	TGTGCCAGCAGCTACAGGGGGCTCGGGGCCAACGTCCTGACTTTC
TRBJ2-2	many	TRBV20-1	TRBD1	CSARDRANTGELFF	TGCAGTGCTAGGGACAGGGCGAACACCGGGGAGCTGTTTTTT
TRBJ2-1	once	TRBV3-1	.	CASSQGPSYEQFF	TGTGCCAGCAGCCAAGGGCCTAGCTATGAGCAGTTCTTC
TRBJ1-2	few	TRBV27	TRBD1	CASSGRRGQYGYTF	TGTGCCAGCAGTGGGCGCAGGGGGCAATATGGCTACACCTTC
TRBJ2-3	.	TRBV18	TRBD1	CASSSGQVMTDTQYF	TGTGCCAGCTCATCCGGACAGGTGATGACAGATACGCAGTATTTT
TRBJ2-1	.	TRBV10-3	TRBD2	CAITPGTSGITEQFF	TGTGCCATCACCCCCGGGACTAGCGGGATCACTGAGCAGTTCTTC
TRBJ1-6	.	TRBV3-1	.	CASSQGIMGNSPLHF	TGTGCCAGCAGCCAAGGGATAATGGGGAATTCACCCCTCCACTTT
TRBJ2-1	.	TRBV20-1	TRBD1	CSAQTGTYNEQFF	TGCAGTGCCCAGACAGGGACCTACAATGAGCAGTTCTTC
TRBJ2-7	.	TRBV27	.	CASSHPEGGEQYF	TGTGCCAGCAGTCACCCCGAAGGTGGCGAGCAGTACTTC
TRBJ2-1	.	TRBV18	.	CASSQTRPNEQFF	TGTGCCAGCTCACAAACCCGGCCTAATGAGCAGTTCTTC
TRBJ2-3	few	TRBV20-1	TRBD2	CSARGRSGRARDTQYF	TGCAGTGCTAGAGGGAGAAGCGGGAGGGCCAGAGATACGCAGTATTTT
TRBJ2-5	.	TRBV7-8	.	CASSMRPAGALQETQYF	TGTGCCAGCAGCATGAGGCCCGCAGGGGCCCTCCAAGAGACCCAGTACTTC
TRBJ1-6	once	TRBV2	.	CASSVTVDSPLHF	TGTGCCAGCAGTGTCACAGTAGACTCACCCCTCCACTTT
TRBJ1-6	few	TRBV6-5	.	CASSYADSYNSPLHF	TGTGCCAGCAGTTACGCGGACAGTTATAATTCACCCCTCCACTTT
TRBJ2-5	few	TRBV5-1	TRBD2	CASSLELAETQYF	TGCGCCAGCAGCTTGGAACTAGCGGAGACCCAGTACTTC
TRBJ2-1	many	TRBV20-1	TRBD1	CSAREQGSFGNEQFF	TGCAGTGCTAGAGAACAGGGGTCCTTTGGCAATGAGCAGTTCTTC
TRBJ2-1	many	TRBV5-1	.	CASSSGTDDEQFF	TGCGCCAGCAGCTCCGGGACTGACGATGAGCAGTTCTTC
TRBJ2-3	.	TRBV20-1	.	CSARAVGTDTQYF	TGCAGTGCTAGAGCGGTCGGAACAGATACGCAGTATTTT
TRBJ2-2	.	TRBV12-3/TRBV12-4	.	CASIRRLTGNTGELFF	TGTGCCTCAATCCGCAGGCTTACGGGGAACACCGGGGAGCTGTTTTTT
TRBJ2-1	.	TRBV7-5	.	CISVSDPPGLAYNEQFF	.
TRBJ1-1	few	TRBV3-1	.	CASSPVGWDTEAFF	TGTGCCAGCAGCCCGGTGGGCTGGGACACTGAAGCTTTCTTT
TRBJ2-7	.	TRBV3-1	.	CASSQDPRPSSYEQYF	TGTGCCAGCAGCCAAGATCCTAGGCCCTCATCCTACGAGCAGTACTTC
TRBJ2-1	few	TRBV20-1	TRBD1	CSARAVQTGQATNEQFF	TGCAGTGCTAGAGCCGTACAGACGGGACAGGCGACGAATGAGCAGTTCTTC